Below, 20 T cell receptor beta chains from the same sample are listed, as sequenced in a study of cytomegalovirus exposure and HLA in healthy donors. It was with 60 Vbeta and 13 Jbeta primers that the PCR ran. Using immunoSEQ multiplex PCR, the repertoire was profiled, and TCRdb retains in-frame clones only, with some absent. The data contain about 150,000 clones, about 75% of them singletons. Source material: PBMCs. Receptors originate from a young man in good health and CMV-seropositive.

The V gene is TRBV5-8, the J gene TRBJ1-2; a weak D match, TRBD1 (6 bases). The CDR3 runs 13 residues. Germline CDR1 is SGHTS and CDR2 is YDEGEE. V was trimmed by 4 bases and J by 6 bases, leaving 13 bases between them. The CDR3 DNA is TGTGCCAGCAGCGATGGACAGTCGAATGGCTACACCTTC. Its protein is CASSDGQSNGYTF.

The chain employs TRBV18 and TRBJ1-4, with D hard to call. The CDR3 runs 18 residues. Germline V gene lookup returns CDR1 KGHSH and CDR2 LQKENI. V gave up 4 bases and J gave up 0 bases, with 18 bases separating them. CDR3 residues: CASSLNGLVFATNEKLFF. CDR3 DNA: TGTGCCAGCTCACTGAACGGTTTGGTATTCGCAACTAATGAAAAACTGTTTTTT.

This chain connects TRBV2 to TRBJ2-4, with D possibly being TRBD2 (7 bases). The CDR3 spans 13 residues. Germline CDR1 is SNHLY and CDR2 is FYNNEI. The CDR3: CVLGGLSGNIQYF. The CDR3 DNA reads TGTGTCTTGGGGGGGCTCAGTGGTAACATTCAGTACTTC.

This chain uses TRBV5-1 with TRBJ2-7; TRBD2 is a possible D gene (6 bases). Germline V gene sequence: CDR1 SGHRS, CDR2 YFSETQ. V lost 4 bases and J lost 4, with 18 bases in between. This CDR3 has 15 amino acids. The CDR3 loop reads CASSPDWRDVYEQYF. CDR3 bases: TGCGCCAGCAGCCCGGACTGGCGGGATGTATACGAGCAGTACTTC.

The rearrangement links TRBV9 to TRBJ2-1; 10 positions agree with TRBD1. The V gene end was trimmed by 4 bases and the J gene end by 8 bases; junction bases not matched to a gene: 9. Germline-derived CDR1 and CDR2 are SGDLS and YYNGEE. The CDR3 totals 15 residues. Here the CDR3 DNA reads TGTGCCAGCAGCCTCGGGACAGGGGCCTTGTATGAGCAGTTCTTC. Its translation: CASSLGTGALYEQFF.

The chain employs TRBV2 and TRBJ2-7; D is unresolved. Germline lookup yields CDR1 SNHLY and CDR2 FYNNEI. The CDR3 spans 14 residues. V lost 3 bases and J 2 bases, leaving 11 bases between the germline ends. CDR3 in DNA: TGTGCCAGCAGTGATAGACAACACCCCTACGAGCAGTACTTC. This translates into CASSDRQHPYEQYF.

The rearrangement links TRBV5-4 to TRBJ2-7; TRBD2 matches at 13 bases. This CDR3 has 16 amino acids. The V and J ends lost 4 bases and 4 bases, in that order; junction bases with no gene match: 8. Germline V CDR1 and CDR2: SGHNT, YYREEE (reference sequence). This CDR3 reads CASSTRTSGSRYEQYF. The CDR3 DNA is TGTGCCAGCAGCACAAGGACTAGCGGGAGTAGGTACGAGCAGTACTTC.

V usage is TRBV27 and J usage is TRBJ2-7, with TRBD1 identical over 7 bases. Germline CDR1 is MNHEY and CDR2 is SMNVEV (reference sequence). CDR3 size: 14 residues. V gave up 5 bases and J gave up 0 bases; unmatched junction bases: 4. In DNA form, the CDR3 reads TGTGCCAGCAGTGCGTACAGGGGCTCCTACGAGCAGTACTTC. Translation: CASSAYRGSYEQYF.

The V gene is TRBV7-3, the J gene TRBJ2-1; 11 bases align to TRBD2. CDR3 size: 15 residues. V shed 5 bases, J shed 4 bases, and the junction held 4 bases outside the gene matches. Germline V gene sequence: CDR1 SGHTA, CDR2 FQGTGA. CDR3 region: CASSIGTSGYNEQFF. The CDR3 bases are TGTGCCAGCAGCATAGGGACTAGCGGTTACAATGAGCAGTTCTTC.

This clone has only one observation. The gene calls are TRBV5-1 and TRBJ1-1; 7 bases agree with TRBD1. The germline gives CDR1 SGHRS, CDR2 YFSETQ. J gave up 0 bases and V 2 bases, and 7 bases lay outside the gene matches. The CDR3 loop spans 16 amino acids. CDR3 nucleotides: TGCGCCAGCAGCTTAGGGGGCCAGGGGATGAACACTGAAGCTTTCTTT. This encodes CASSLGGQGMNTEAFF.

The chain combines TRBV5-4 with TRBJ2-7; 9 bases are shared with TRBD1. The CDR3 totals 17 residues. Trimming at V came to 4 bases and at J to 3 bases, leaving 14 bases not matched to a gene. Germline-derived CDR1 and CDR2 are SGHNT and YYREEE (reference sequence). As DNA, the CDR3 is TGTGCCAGCAGCCCTTCGCTTGGGGGACAGGGTATCTACGAGCAGTACTTC. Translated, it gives CASSPSLGGQGIYEQYF.

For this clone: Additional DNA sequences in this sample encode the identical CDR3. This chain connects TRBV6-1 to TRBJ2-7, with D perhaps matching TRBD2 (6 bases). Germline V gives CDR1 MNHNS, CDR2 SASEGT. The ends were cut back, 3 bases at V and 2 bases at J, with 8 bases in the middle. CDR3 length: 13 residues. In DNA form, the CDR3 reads TGTGCCAGCAGTGATCCGGGGGCCTACGAGCAGTACTTC. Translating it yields CASSDPGAYEQYF.

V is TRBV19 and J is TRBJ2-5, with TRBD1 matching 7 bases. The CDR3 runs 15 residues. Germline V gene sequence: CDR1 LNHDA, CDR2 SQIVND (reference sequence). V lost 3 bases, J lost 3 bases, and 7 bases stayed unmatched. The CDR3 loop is CASSIRGTEKETQYF. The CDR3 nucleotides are TGTGCCAGTAGTATCCGTGGGACAGAAAAAGAGACCCAGTACTTC.

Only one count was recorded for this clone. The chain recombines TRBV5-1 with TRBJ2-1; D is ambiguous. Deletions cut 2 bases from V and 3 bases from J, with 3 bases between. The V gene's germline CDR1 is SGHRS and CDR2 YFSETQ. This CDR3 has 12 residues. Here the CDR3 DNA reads TGCGCCAGCAGCTTCATCTACAATGAGCAGTTCTTC. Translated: CASSFIYNEQFF.

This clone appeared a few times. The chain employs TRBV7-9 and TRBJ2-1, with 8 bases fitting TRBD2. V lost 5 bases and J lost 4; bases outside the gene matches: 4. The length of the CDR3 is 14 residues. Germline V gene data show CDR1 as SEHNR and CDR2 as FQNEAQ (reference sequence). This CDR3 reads CASSTSGGYNEQFF. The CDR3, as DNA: TGTGCCAGCAGCACGAGCGGGGGTTACAATGAGCAGTTCTTC.

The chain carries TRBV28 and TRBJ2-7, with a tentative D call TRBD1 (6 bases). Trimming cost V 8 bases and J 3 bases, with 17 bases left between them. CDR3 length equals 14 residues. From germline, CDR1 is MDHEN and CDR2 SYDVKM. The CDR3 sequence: CASARGGNSYEQYF. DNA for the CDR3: TGTGCCAGCGCAAGAGGGGGAAACAGCTACGAGCAGTACTTC.

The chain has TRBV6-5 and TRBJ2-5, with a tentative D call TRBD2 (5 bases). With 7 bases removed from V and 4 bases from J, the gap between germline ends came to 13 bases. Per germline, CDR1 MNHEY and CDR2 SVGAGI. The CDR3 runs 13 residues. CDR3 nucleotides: TGTGCCAGCAATCCCCGGGATGGAGAGACCCAGTACTTC. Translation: CASNPRDGETQYF.

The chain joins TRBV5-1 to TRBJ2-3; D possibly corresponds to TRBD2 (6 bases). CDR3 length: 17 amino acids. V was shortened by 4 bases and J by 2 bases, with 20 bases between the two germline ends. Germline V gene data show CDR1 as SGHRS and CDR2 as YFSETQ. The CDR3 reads CASSPGGRGIDTDTQYF. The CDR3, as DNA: TGCGCCAGCAGCCCCGGGGGTCGGGGGATTGACACAGATACGCAGTATTTT.

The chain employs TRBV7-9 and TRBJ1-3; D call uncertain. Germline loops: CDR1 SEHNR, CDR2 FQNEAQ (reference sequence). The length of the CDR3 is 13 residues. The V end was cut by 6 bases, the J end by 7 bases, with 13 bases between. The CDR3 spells CASREGGGNTIYF. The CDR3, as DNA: TGTGCCAGCAGAGAAGGCGGAGGGAACACCATATATTTT. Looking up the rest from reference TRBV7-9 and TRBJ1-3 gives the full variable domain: DTGVSQNPRHKITKRGQNVTFRCDPISEHNRLYWYRQTLGQGPEFLTYFQNEAQLEKSRLLSDRFSAERPKGSFSTLEIQRTEQGDSAMYLCASREGGGNTIYFGEGSWLTVV.

As DNA, the CDR3 is TGTGCCAGCAGTGAATCGGGAATAGCGGGAGGCACAGATACGCAGTATTTT. Protein product: CASSESGIAGGTDTQYF. The chain uses TRBV2 and TRBJ2-3; 9 bases match TRBD2. The CDR3 is 17 residues long. V trimming: 2 bases; J trimming: 1 base; junction bases outside the gene matches: 7. In germline, CDR1 is SNHLY, CDR2 FYNNEI.